The TCR beta chain under discussion was sequenced for a study of shared clonotypes between healthy human individuals. Study-level information: The composition of the donors was a couple of women and a few men aged 18 to 49.

Generated by immunoSEQ multiplex PCR, the TCRdb table keeps only in-frame clones and is missing some. The data contain 2,100,000 or so clones, under 97% of them seen just once; the ten biggest clones take up less than 0.15%. As for this clone: This sample also contains other DNA sequences that code for the same CDR3.

The CDR3 is 14 amino acids. Trimming shortened V by 1 base and J by 2 bases, and 9 bases separated the two germline ends. Germline V gene sequence: CDR1 SGHVS, CDR2 FNYEAQ. This clonotype was obtained from a man between 18 and 35 years old in good health. The sequenced sample was naive CD4+ T cells sorted from blood. Subset denoted: CD45RA+ positively selected. The gene calls are TRBV7-6 and TRBJ2-7, with D possibly called TRBD1 or TRBD2 (5 bases each). In DNA form, the CDR3 reads TGTGCCAGCAGCTTAGGGCAGGGAGCCTACGAGCAGTACTTC. This encodes CASSLGQGAYEQYF.